Listed here are 19 T cell receptor beta chains from one sample, sequenced in a study of circulating CD8 cells and anti-PD-1 response in melanoma. Live CD3+CD8+TCRalphabeta+ cells were sorted into four subsets by PD-1 and/or TIGIT. The QIAseq Immune Repertoire TCR panel built the libraries from roughly 15 ng of total RNA. TCRdb re-called the reads with MiXCR, one entry per CDR3 protein. The profile covers a few hundred distinct CDR3 sequences, with about 9.2% appearing a single time and 60% to 75% taken by the ten largest. The sequenced sample was CD8+ T cells from PBMCs, obtained at baseline or after one month of anti-PD-1 therapy (not recorded which). All receptors come from a human donor with melanoma.

Sample share makes this clonotype large. V and J are TRBV20-1 and TRBJ1-3; D remains ambiguous. Germline-derived CDR1 and CDR2 are DFQATT and SNEGSKA (reference sequence). Between the trimmed V and J ends, which lost 0 bases and 0 bases, there was a span of 9 bases. The CDR3 consists of 15 residues. CDR3 amino acids: CSARDRSRSGNTIYF. The CDR3 nucleotides read TGCAGTGCTAGAGATCGAAGTCGCTCTGGAAACACCATATATTTT.

This clonotype was picked up a small number of times. A much larger clone lies one base from this, so it may be a read error. V usage is TRBV6-2 or TRBV6-3 and J usage is TRBJ2-2; TRBD2 might be the D (6 bases). This CDR3 has 15 residues. Germline CDR1 reads MNHEY; CDR2 reads SVGEGT. The V end lost 2 bases, the J end lost 6 bases, and 13 bases lay between the germline ends. CDR3 protein: CASSYLARESGELFF. The CDR3, as DNA: TGTGCCAGCAGTTACCTAGCGAGAGAGTCCGGGGAGCTGTTTTTT.

By share of the sample, this clonotype is large. The chain joins TRBV28 to TRBJ2-5, with 10 bases aligning to TRBD1. The trim removed 6 bases at V and 0 bases at J, leaving 7 bases unmatched. The germline V gene has CDR1 MDHEN and CDR2 SYDVKM. The CDR3 spans 16 residues. DNA of the CDR3: TGTGCCAGCAGCCCGACAGGGGGCTTGGACCAAGAGACCCAGTACTTC. Protein product: CASSPTGGLDQETQYF.

In this sample, this clonotype is medium-sized (0.01 to 0.1%). J is TRBJ2-7 and V is TRBV28; TRBD2 matches at 7 bases. The junction had 7 bases not matched to a gene; V was cut back by 2 bases and J by 6 bases. The V gene's germline CDR1 is MDHEN and CDR2 SYDVKM. The CDR3 is made up of 14 amino acids. The CDR3 loop reads CASSLEGGSGEQYF. As DNA, the CDR3 is TGTGCCAGCAGTTTAGAGGGCGGGAGTGGCGAGCAGTACTTC.

This clonotype rates as medium-sized. The chain uses TRBV28 and TRBJ2-7; D ambiguous. The germline V gene encodes CDR1 MDHEN and CDR2 SYDVKM. Trimming shortened V by 6 bases and J by 2 bases, and 23 bases separated the two germline ends. This CDR3 contains 17 residues. Here the CDR3 reads CASSPPMVIGRTYEQYF. CDR3 DNA: TGTGCCAGCAGCCCCCCCATGGTGATCGGACGAACCTACGAGCAGTACTTC. The full variable domain, rest sourced from reference TRBV28 and TRBJ2-7, is DVKVTQSSRYLVKRTGEKVFLECVQDMDHENMFWYRQDPGLGLRLIYFSYDVKMKEKGDIPEGYSVSREKKERFSLILESASTNQTSMYLCASSPPMVIGRTYEQYFGPGTRLTVT.

This clonotype qualifies as medium-sized. V is TRBV6-2 or TRBV6-3 and J is TRBJ2-7, with D possibly called TRBD1 or TRBD2 (5 bases each). This CDR3 has 14 amino acids. The ends were cut back, 6 bases at V and 4 bases at J, with 16 bases in the middle. The germline CDR1 and CDR2 sequences are MNHEY and SVGEGT. CDR3 in DNA: TGTGCCAGCAGCCAAGAGGACGGGGCTTACGAGCAGTACTTC. Translating it yields CASSQEDGAYEQYF.

This clonotype is classed as large. J is TRBJ2-2 and V is TRBV6-4; TRBD1 might be the D (6 bases). Trimming left V 2 bases short and J 2 bases short, with 6 bases between. The CDR3 consists of 14 residues. CDR1 is MRHNA, CDR2 SNTAGT, per germline. DNA of the CDR3: TGTGCCAGCAGTGACGGGACAAACACCGGGGAGCTGTTTTTT. Its protein is CASSDGTNTGELFF.

This clonotype is judged medium-sized (0.01 to 0.1%). The chain recombines TRBV28 with TRBJ2-1; tentative D call: TRBD2 (5 bases). V dropped 4 bases and J dropped 4 bases, with 11 bases sitting between them. The CDR3 runs to 14 residues. Germline V gene data show CDR1 as MDHEN and CDR2 as SYDVKM. CDR3 sequence (DNA): TGTGCCAGCAGTTCCTATTCGGGGTACAATGAGCAGTTCTTC. Translating it yields CASSSYSGYNEQFF.

By sample fraction, this clonotype is medium-sized. The chain recombines TRBV7-8 with TRBJ1-5, with 8 bases matching TRBD1. CDR1 is SGHVS and CDR2 is FQNEAQ in the germline V gene. This CDR3 is built from 15 residues. Germline trimming cut 5 bases from V and 4 bases from J; bases unmatched to any gene: 7. This CDR3 reads CASSPSDRDNQPQHF. The CDR3 DNA reads TGTGCCAGCAGCCCCTCGGACAGGGATAATCAGCCCCAGCATTTT.

Judged by abundance, this clonotype is large. CDR3 nucleotides: TGCAGTGCTAGAGATCGAACTAGCGGGAGTCCCTACAATGAGCAGTTCTTC. Its protein is CSARDRTSGSPYNEQFF. The chain combines TRBV20-1 with TRBJ2-1; 11 bases are shared with TRBD2. Germline V CDR1 and CDR2: DFQATT, SNEGSKA (reference sequence). The trim removed 0 bases at V and 2 bases at J, leaving 6 bases unmatched. The CDR3 has 17 residues.

This clonotype ranks as medium-sized (0.01 to 0.1%). The chain recombines TRBV6-2 or TRBV6-3 with TRBJ2-3, with TRBD2 identical over 8 bases. Germline V CDR1 and CDR2: MNHEY, SVGEGT. V lost 5 bases to trimming and J lost 10 bases; unmatched junction nucleotides: 11. The length of the CDR3 is 14 residues. CDR3 sequence: CASSHNGGASAQYF. CDR3 bases: TGTGCCAGCAGTCACAACGGGGGGGCGAGCGCGCAGTATTTT.

This clonotype turned up a few times. This may be a read error, as it is one base from a much larger clone. The chain recombines TRBV14 with TRBJ2-3, with D unclear. Trimming removed 0 bases at V and 3 bases at J, with 7 bases between. Germline V gene lookup returns CDR1 SGHDN and CDR2 FVKESK. CDR3 size: 14 residues. In DNA, the CDR3 is TGTGCCAGCAGCCAAGAAAGAGCTACAGATACGCAGTATTTT. It yields the protein CASSQERATDTQYF.

By share, this clonotype ranks as large. This chain's CDR3 is CASSSKVNRGETGELFF. CDR3 nucleotide sequence: TGTGCCAGCAGCTCCAAAGTAAACAGGGGAGAAACCGGGGAGCTGTTTTTT. The V gene is TRBV28, the J gene TRBJ2-2, with TRBD1 identical over 7 bases. Germline trimming cut 6 bases from V and 5 bases from J; bases unmatched to any gene: 15. The CDR3 is made up of 17 amino acids. CDR1 is MDHEN, CDR2 SYDVKM, per germline.

This clonotype counts as large. The chain has TRBV7-6 and TRBJ2-1; a weak D match, TRBD1 (6 bases). CDR3 length: 13 residues. Trimming took 8 bases from V and 4 from J, leaving 12 bases between them. Germline CDR1 reads SGHVS; CDR2 reads FNYEAQ. The CDR3 nucleotides read TGTGCCAGCCAAGGGACACGGTACAATGAGCAGTTCTTC. It specifies CASQGTRYNEQFF.

This clonotype is large within its sample. The chain employs TRBV28 and TRBJ2-7, with 9 bases identical to TRBD1. The CDR3 sequence is 13 residues long. Per germline, CDR1 MDHEN and CDR2 SYDVKM. The V and J ends lost 8 bases and 3 bases, in that order; junction bases with no gene match: 5. The chain's CDR3 is CASSPGQGYEQYF. The CDR3 coding sequence is TGTGCCAGCTCCCCGGGACAGGGCTACGAGCAGTACTTC.

In its sample, this clonotype is medium-sized. The chain links TRBV20-1 to TRBJ1-3; 7 nucleotides agree with TRBD1. The germline CDR1 and CDR2 sequences are DFQATT and SNEGSKA (reference sequence). The CDR3 is made up of 15 amino acids. The ends lost 5 bases at V and 0 bases at J; junction bases unmatched: 7. The CDR3 DNA reads TGCAGTGCTCGGGATCAGGGGGTCTCTGGAAACACCATATATTTT. Translation: CSARDQGVSGNTIYF.

This clonotype is medium-sized within its sample. The chain carries TRBV19 and TRBJ1-1; D is unresolved. Looked up from germline, CDR1 is LNHDA and CDR2 is SQIVND (reference sequence). This CDR3 spans 11 amino acids. V lost 6 bases to trimming and J lost 11 bases, with 13 bases between them. CDR3: CASRQLGEAFF. As DNA, the CDR3 is TGTGCCAGTAGGCAACTCGGCGAGGCTTTCTTT.

This clonotype rates as large. The rearrangement uses TRBV2 and TRBJ2-7, with D perhaps TRBD2 (6 bases). The CDR3 consists of 15 residues. Trimming removed 1 base at V and 2 bases at J, with 12 bases between. Germline V gives CDR1 SNHLY, CDR2 FYNNEI. CDR3 nucleotides: TGTGCCAGCAGTGAAGGCGGGACGGGTGCCTACGAGCAGTACTTC. It is translated as CASSEGGTGAYEQYF.

The chain uses TRBV28 and TRBJ2-3; D may be TRBD1 (5 bases). The CDR3 is 16 amino acids. Germline assignment: CDR1 MDHEN and CDR2 SYDVKM. The CDR3 coding sequence is TGTGGCGGCAGCCTCCAGGGCGGTCACGACGCAGATACGCAGTATTTT. It encodes CGGSLQGGHDADTQYF.